The entry that follows covers one T cell receptor (beta chain) sequence. Authors' methods: The authors estimated nucleated cell counts from reference gene primer amplification. Profiling relied on immunoSEQ multiplex PCR, and the TCRdb table lists in-frame clones only, not all of them. V, J and clone size were drawn from that table, and D and trimming were deduced from the DNA. The repertoire has over 70,000 clones, 75% to 85% of them found once; the top ten carry roughly 21%. The data belong to a study of blood T cell repertoires in COVID-19. For the study at large: The study drew acute and convalescent COVID-19 samples from the United States, Italy and Spain. PBMCs, B-cell-depleted T cells, or T cells were the source of the cDNA or gDNA that made up the material.

The CDR3 consists of 13 residues. Trimming removed 5 bases from V and 3 bases from J; junction bases left unmatched: 5. CDR1 GTSNPN and CDR2 SVGIG come from the germline V gene (reference sequence). This chain links TRBV30 with TRBJ2-5; 8 nucleotides align to TRBD2. What was sequenced was peripheral blood. The source of this sequence is a woman older than 75 with acute or convalescent COVID-19. CDR3 region: CAWARGAEETQYF. In nucleotides, the CDR3 is TGTGCCTGGGCGCGGGGGGCTGAAGAGACCCAGTACTTC.